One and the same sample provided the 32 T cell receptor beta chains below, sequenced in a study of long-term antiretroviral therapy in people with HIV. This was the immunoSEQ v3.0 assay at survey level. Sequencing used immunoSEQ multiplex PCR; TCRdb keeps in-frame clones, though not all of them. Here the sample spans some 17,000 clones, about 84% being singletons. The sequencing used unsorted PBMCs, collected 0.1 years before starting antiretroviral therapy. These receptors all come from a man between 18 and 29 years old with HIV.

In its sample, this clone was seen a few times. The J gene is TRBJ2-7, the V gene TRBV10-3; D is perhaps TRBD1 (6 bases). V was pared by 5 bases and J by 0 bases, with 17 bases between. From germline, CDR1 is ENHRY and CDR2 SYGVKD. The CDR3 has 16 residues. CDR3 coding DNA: TGTGCCATCAGTCCTAATTGGACAGTGAGCTCCTACGAGCAGTACTTC. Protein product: CAISPNWTVSSYEQYF.

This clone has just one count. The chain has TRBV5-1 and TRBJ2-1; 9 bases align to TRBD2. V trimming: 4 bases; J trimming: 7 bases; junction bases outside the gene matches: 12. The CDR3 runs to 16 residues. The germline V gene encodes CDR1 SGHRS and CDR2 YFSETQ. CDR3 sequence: CASSPGGSGRKNEQFF. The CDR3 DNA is TGCGCCAGCAGCCCTGGGGGTAGCGGGAGAAAGAATGAGCAGTTCTTC.

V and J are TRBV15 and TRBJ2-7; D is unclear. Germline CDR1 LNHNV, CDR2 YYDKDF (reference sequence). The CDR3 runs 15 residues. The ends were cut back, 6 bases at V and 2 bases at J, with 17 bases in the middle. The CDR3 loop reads CATSSTSALPYEQYF. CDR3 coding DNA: TGTGCCACCAGTAGCACCAGCGCCCTCCCCTACGAGCAGTACTTC. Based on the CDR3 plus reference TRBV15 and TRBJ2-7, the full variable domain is DAMVIQNPRYQVTQFGKPVTLSCSQTLNHNVMYWYQQKSSQAPKLLFHYYDKDFNNEADTPDNFQSRRPNTSFCFLDIRSPGLGDTAMYLCATSSTSALPYEQYFGPGTRLTVT.

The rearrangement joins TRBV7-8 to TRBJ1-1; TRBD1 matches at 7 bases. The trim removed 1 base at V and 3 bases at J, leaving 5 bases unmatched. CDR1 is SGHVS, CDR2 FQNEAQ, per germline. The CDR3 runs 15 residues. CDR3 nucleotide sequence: TGTGCCAGCAGCTTAGTCATTCAGGGGGACACTGAAGCTTTCTTT. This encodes CASSLVIQGDTEAFF.

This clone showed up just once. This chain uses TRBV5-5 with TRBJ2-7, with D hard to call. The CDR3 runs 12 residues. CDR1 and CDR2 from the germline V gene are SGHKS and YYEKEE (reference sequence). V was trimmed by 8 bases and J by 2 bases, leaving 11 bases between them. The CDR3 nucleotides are TGTGCCAGTAGGTATGGGGCCTACGAGCAGTACTTC. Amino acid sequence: CASRYGAYEQYF.

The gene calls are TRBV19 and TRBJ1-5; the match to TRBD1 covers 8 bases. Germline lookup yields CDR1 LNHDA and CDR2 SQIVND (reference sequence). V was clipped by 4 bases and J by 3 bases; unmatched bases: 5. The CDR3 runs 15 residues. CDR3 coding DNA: TGTGCCAGTAGTAAATTGGACAGGGACAATCAGCCCCAGCATTTT. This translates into CASSKLDRDNQPQHF.

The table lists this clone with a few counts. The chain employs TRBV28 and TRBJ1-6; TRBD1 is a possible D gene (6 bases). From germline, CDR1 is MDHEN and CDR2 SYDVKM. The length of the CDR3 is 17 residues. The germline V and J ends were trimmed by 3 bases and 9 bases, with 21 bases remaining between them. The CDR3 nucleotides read TGTGCCAGCAGTTTGACCTTTTTCAGGGGTTTTTTTTCACCCCTCCACTTT. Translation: CASSLTFFRGFFSPLHF. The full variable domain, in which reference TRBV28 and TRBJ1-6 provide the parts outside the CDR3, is DVKVTQSSRYLVKRTGEKVFLECVQDMDHENMFWYRQDPGLGLRLIYFSYDVKMKEKGDIPEGYSVSREKKERFSLILESASTNQTSMYLCASSLTFFRGFFSPLHFGNGTRLTVT.

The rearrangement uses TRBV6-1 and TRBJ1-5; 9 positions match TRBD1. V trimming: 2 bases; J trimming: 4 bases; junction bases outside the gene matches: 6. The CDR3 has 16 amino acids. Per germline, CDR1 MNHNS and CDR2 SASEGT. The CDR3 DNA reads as TGTGCCAGCAGTGAATATACGGGACAGGGAAATCAGCCCCAGCATTTT. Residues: CASSEYTGQGNQPQHF.

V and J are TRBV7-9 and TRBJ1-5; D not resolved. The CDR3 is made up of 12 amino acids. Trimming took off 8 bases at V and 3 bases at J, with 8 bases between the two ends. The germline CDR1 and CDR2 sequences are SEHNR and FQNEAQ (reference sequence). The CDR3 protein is CASRVNNQPQHF. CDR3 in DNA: TGTGCCAGCCGCGTAAACAATCAGCCCCAGCATTTT.

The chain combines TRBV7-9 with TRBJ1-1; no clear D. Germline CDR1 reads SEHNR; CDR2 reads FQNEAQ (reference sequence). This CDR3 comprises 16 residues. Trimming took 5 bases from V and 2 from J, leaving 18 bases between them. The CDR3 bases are TGTGCCAGCAGCAGGATGGCTGCCGGGAAAAACACTGAAGCTTTCTTT. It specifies CASSRMAAGKNTEAFF.

In nucleotides, the CDR3 is TGTGCCAGCAGTGATTTGGATAATAGCAATCAGCCCCAGCATTTT. Translated, it gives CASSDLDNSNQPQHF. The chain couples TRBV6-1 to TRBJ1-5; no clear D gene. CDR3 length: 15 amino acids. Trimming stripped 3 bases from V and 0 bases from J, with 9 bases between. Germline values: CDR1 MNHNS, CDR2 SASEGT.

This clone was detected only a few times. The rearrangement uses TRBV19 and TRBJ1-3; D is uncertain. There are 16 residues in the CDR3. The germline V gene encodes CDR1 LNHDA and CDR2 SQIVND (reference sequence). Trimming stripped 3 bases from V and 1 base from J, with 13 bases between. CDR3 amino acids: CASSMGTRSSGNTIYF. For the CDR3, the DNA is TGTGCCAGTAGTATGGGAACCCGAAGTTCTGGAAACACCATATATTTT.

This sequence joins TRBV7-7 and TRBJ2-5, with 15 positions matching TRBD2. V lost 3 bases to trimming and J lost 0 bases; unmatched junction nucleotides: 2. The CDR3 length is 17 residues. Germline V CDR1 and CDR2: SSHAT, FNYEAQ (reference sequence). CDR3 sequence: CASSLGLAGGYQETQYF. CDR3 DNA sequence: TGTGCCAGCAGCTTGGGACTAGCGGGGGGTTACCAAGAGACCCAGTACTTC.

The CDR3 sequence: CASSTTGASSYNEQFF. The CDR3 coding sequence is TGTGCCAGCAGCACAACGGGGGCTAGCTCCTACAATGAGCAGTTCTTC. The J gene is TRBJ2-1, the V gene TRBV7-9; the D gene could be TRBD1 or TRBD2 (6 bases each). The germline CDR1 and CDR2 sequences are SEHNR and FQNEAQ (reference sequence). The CDR3 length is 16 residues. Trimming pared 5 bases from V and 0 bases from J, leaving 14 bases between.

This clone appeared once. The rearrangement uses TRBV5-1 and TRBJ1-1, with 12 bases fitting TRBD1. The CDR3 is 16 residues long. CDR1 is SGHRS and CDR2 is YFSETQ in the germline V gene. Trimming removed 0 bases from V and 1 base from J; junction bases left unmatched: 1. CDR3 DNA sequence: TGCGCCAGCAGCTTGGCGGGACAGGGGGCGAACACTGAAGCTTTCTTT. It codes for CASSLAGQGANTEAFF.

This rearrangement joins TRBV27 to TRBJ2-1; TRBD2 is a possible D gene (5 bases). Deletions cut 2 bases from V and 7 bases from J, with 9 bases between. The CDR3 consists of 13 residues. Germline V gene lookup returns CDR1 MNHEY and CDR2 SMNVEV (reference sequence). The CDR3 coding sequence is TGTGCCAGCAGTTTAACCGGGATTAATGAGCAGTTCTTC. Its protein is CASSLTGINEQFF.

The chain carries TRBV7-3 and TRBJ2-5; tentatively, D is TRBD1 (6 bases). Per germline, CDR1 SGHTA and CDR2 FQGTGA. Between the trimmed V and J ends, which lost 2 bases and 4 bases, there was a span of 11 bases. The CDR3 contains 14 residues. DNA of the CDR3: TGTGCCAGCAGCTTACGGGGCAGGGGAGAGACCCAGTACTTC. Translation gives CASSLRGRGETQYF.

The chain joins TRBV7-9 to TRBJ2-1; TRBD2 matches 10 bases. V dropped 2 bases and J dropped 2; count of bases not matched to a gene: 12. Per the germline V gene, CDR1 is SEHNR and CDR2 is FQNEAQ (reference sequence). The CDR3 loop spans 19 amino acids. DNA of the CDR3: TGTGCCAGCAGCTTAATGAGCGGGAGGGCCGGCCCTACCTACAATGAGCAGTTCTTC. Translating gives CASSLMSGRAGPTYNEQFF.

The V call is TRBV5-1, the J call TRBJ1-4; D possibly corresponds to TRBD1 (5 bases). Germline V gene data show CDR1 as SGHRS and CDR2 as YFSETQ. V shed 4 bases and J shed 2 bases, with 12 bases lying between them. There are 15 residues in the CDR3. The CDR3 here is CASSTDIGTNEKLFF. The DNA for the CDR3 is TGCGCCAGCAGCACGGACATCGGCACTAATGAAAAACTGTTTTTT.

The CDR3 is CASSGLTFRERATNEKLFF. The CDR3 DNA is TGCGCCAGCAGCGGCCTAACGTTCAGGGAAAGGGCAACTAATGAAAAACTGTTTTTT. The J gene is TRBJ1-4, the V gene TRBV4-1; weak D call: TRBD1 (5 bases). The V end lost 5 bases, the J end lost 0 bases, and 22 bases lay between the germline ends. Germline CDR1 reads MGHRA; CDR2 reads YSYEKL. CDR3 length: 19 residues.

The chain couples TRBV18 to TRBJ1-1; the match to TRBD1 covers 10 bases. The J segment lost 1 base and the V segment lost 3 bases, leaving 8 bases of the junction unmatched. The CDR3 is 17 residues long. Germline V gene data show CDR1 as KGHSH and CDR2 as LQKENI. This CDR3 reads CASSPPQTGGANTEAFF. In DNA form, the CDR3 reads TGTGCCAGCTCACCTCCCCAGACAGGGGGCGCGAACACTGAAGCTTTCTTT.

The CDR3 region has the DNA TGTGCCAGCAGCCCCCGCTACCACGCTAGCACAGATACGCAGTATTTT. This translates into CASSPRYHASTDTQYF. The V gene is TRBV5-6, the J gene TRBJ2-3; D call uncertain. The V and J ends lost 4 bases and 0 bases respectively, with 15 bases between them. This CDR3 spans 16 amino acids. Germline V lookup: CDR1 SGHDT, CDR2 YYEEEE.

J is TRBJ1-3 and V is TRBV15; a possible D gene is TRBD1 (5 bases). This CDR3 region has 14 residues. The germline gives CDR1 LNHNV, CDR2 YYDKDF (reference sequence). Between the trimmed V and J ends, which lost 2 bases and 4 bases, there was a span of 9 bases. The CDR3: CATSRRDGGNTIYF. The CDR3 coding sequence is TGTGCCACCAGCAGACGGGACGGAGGAAACACCATATATTTT.

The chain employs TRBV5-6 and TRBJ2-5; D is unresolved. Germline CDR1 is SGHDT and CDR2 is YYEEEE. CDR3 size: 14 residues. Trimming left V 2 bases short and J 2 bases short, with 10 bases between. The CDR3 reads CASSFGHQQETQYF. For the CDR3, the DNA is TGTGCCAGCAGCTTCGGGCACCAACAAGAGACCCAGTACTTC. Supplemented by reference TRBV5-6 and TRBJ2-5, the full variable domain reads DAGVTQSPTHLIKTRGQQVTLRCSPKSGHDTVSWYQQALGQGPQFIFQYYEEEERQRGNFPDRFSGHQFPNYSSELNVNALLLGDSALYLCASSFGHQQETQYFGPGTRLLVL.

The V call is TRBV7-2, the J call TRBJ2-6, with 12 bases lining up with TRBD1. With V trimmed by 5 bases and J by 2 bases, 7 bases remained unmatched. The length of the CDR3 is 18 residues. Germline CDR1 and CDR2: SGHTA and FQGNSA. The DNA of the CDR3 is TGTGCCAGCAGCCCGTTTGGGACAGGGGGCGCTGGGGCCAACGTCCTGACTTTC. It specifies CASSPFGTGGAGANVLTF.

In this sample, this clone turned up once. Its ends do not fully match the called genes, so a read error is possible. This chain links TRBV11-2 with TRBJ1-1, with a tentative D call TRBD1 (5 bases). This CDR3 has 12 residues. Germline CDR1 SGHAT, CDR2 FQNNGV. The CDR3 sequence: CASSTLRPGLEF. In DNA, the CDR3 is TGTGCCAGCAGCACTCTCCGCCCGGGGCTCGAATTT.

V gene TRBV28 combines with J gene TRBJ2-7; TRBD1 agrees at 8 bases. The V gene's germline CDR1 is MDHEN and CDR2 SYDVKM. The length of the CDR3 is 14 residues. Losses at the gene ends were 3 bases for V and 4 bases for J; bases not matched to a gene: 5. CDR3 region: CASSFAGGKYEQYF. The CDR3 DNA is TGTGCCAGCAGTTTCGCAGGGGGCAAGTACGAGCAGTACTTC.

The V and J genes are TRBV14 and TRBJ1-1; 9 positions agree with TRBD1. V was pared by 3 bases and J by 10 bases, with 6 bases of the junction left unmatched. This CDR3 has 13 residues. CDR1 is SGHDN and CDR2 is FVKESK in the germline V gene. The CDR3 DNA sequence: TGTGCCAGCAGCCATCAGACAGGGGGTATAGCTTTCTTT. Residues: CASSHQTGGIAFF. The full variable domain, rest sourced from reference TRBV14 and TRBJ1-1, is EAGVTQFPSHSVIEKGQTVTLRCDPISGHDNLYWYRRVMGKEIKFLLHFVKESKQDESGMPNNRFLAERTGGTYSTLKVQPAELEDSGVYFCASSHQTGGIAFFGQGTRLTVV.

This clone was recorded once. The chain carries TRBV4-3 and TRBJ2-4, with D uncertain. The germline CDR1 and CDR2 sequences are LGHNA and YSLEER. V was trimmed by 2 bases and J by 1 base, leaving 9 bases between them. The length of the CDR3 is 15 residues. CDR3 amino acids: CASSQTAGAKNIQYF. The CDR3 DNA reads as TGCGCCAGCAGCCAAACCGCCGGGGCCAAAAACATTCAGTACTTC.

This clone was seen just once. CDR3 bases: TGTGCCAGCAGCTTCCGACTAGCGGGGTACAATGAGCAGTTCTTC. This gives the protein CASSFRLAGYNEQFF. V is TRBV7-2 and J is TRBJ2-1; 11 bases are shared with TRBD2. Trimming cost V 3 bases and J 4 bases; bases outside gene matches: 2. Germline V lookup: CDR1 SGHTA, CDR2 FQGNSA. This CDR3 comprises 15 residues.

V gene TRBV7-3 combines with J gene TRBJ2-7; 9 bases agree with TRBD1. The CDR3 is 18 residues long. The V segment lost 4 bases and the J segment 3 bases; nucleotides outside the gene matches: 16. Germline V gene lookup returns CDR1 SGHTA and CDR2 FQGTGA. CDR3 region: CASSSTTPGTGSFYEQYF. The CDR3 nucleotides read TGTGCCAGCAGCTCCACTACCCCCGGGACAGGGAGTTTCTACGAGCAGTACTTC.

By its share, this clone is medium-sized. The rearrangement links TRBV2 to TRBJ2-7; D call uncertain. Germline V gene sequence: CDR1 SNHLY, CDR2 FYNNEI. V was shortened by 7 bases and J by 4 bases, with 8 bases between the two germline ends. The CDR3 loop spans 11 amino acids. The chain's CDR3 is CASTEFYEQYF. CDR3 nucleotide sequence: TGTGCCAGCACCGAGTTTTACGAGCAGTACTTC.